The 8 T cell receptor beta chains presented below share a single source sample, sequenced in a study of human T cells and chemical hapten exposure. Time point of the sample: patch test 1, 2 weeks after DPC sensitization. Described treatment: therapeutic diphenylcyclopropenone sensitization with weekly scalp DPC. Each CDR3 protein is one row after TCRdb ran MiXCR on the RACE reads. The table lists some 94,000 distinct CDR3 sequences, 9.5% to 15% of them singletons. This specimen consisted of whole blood, obtained in connection with sensitization to the hapten diphenylcyclopropenone (DPC). Receptor source: a woman aged 40 to 55 with alopecia areata. Some clones in this sample may be carry-over from other donors' samples.

The chain combines TRBV7-2 with TRBJ2-6, with D perhaps TRBD1 (5 bases). CDR1 SGHTA and CDR2 FQGNSA come from the germline V gene. V shed 2 bases and J shed 2 bases, with 7 bases lying between them. The CDR3 runs to 15 residues. The CDR3 sequence: CASSLQGAGANVLTF. The CDR3, as DNA: TGTGCCAGCAGCTTACAGGGTGCTGGGGCCAACGTCCTGACTTTC.

The chain recombines TRBV24-1 with TRBJ2-3; weak D call: TRBD2 (5 bases). Germline-derived CDR1 and CDR2 are KGHDR and SFDVKD. The CDR3 runs to 11 residues. The ends were cut back, 5 bases at V and 6 bases at J, with 5 bases in the middle. The CDR3 loop reads CATSGGDTQYF. CDR3 coding DNA: TGTGCCACCAGTGGCGGGGATACGCAGTATTTT.

In this sample, this clonotype turned up a few times. The chain links TRBV28 to TRBJ2-3; TRBD2 matches 13 bases. The CDR3 runs 15 residues. Per the germline V gene, CDR1 is MDHEN and CDR2 is SYDVKM. Losses at the gene ends were 3 bases for V and 7 bases for J; bases not matched to a gene: 4. Here the CDR3 DNA reads TGTGCCAGCAGTTTTGGGGGGACTAGCGGGAATACGCAGTATTTT. It translates to CASSFGGTSGNTQYF.

This clonotype was detected only a few times. The genes are TRBV3-1 and TRBJ2-1, with TRBD2 identical over 10 bases. V lost 3 bases and J lost 8; bases outside the gene matches: 7. Germline values: CDR1 LGHDT, CDR2 YNNKEL (reference sequence). CDR3 length equals 15 residues. The CDR3: CASSHKGLAIHEQFF. In DNA, the CDR3 is TGTGCCAGCAGCCATAAGGGACTAGCGATCCATGAGCAGTTCTTC.

A few counts support this clonotype. The chain combines TRBV18 with TRBJ1-1, with D possibly being TRBD1 (6 bases). The CDR3 loop spans 14 amino acids. Germline values: CDR1 KGHSH, CDR2 LQKENI. Trimming removed 6 bases at V and 5 bases at J, with 16 bases between. Here the CDR3 reads CASSSTGPETEAFF. CDR3 DNA: TGTGCCAGCTCTTCTACAGGGCCGGAGACTGAAGCTTTCTTT. The whole variable domain, remainder taken from reference TRBV18 and TRBJ1-1, is NAGVMQNPRHLVRRRGQEARLRCSPMKGHSHVYWYRQLPEEGLKFMVYLQKENIIDESGMPKERFSAEFPKEGPSILRIQQVVRGDSAAYFCASSSTGPETEAFFGQGTRLTVV.

This clonotype was seen at least ten times. This chain links TRBV20-1 with TRBJ1-1; D gene uncertain. The CDR3 spans 12 residues. V lost 0 bases, J lost 8 bases, and 10 bases lay in between. The germline CDR1 and CDR2 sequences are DFQATT and SNEGSKA (reference sequence). The CDR3 sequence is CSARDKDGEAFF. The CDR3 DNA reads TGCAGTGCTAGAGATAAAGACGGGGAAGCTTTCTTT.

The V gene is TRBV7-2, the J gene TRBJ1-5, with 10 bases identical to TRBD1. The trim removed 5 bases at V and 4 bases at J, leaving 2 bases unmatched. Per germline, CDR1 SGHTA and CDR2 FQGNSA. This CDR3 region has 14 residues. The CDR3 DNA sequence: TGTGCCAGCAGCAAGGACAGGGGGAATCAGCCCCAGCATTTT. Its translation is CASSKDRGNQPQHF.

This clonotype has a handful of counts. The V gene is TRBV12-3 or TRBV12-4, the J gene TRBJ1-2; 8 bases match TRBD1. With V trimmed by 5 bases and J by 4 bases, 6 bases remained unmatched. The CDR3 consists of 14 residues. Here the CDR3 reads CASSPRTGIYGYTF. The CDR3 nucleotides are TGTGCCAGCAGTCCGAGGACAGGGATCTATGGCTACACCTTC.